This T cell receptor beta chain is drawn from a study of blood T cell repertoires in COVID-19. Only in-frame clones appear in the TCRdb table, and some are missing; sequencing was by immunoSEQ multiplex PCR. Seen here are 250,000 to 350,000 clones, approximately 85% observed once, and the top ten hold roughly 4%. Trimming shortened V by 6 bases and J by 1 base, and 12 bases separated the two germline ends. From germline, CDR1 is MNHEY and CDR2 SMNVEV (reference sequence). The length of the CDR3 is 14 residues. The chain is built from TRBV27 and TRBJ2-5; D may be TRBD2 (5 bases). Sequencing input: PBMCs or T cells enriched from blood (not recorded which). The TCR originated in a woman younger than 45 who had recovered from COVID-19. CDR3 sequence reads: CASRSPGIQETQYF. Here the CDR3 DNA reads TGTGCCAGCAGATCCCCCGGGATCCAAGAGACCCAGTACTTC.